A single sample gave rise to the 10 T cell receptor beta chains below, sequenced in a study of shared clonotypes between healthy human individuals. The protocol was immunoSEQ multiplex PCR, while the TCRdb copy is restricted to in-frame clones and leaves out a portion. The data show approximately 440,000 clones, over 60% seen once. The sample comprised PBMCs. The receptors were gathered from a woman aged 40 to 50 in good health. Some clones in this sample may be carry-over from other donors' samples.

The chain is built from TRBV29-1 and TRBJ1-2; D might be TRBD1 (5 bases). Germline CDR1 reads SQVTM; CDR2 reads ANQGSEA. The CDR3 consists of 14 residues. V gave up 3 bases and J gave up 0 bases, with 11 bases separating them. The chain's CDR3 is CSVEGREANYGYTF. The DNA of the CDR3 is TGCAGCGTTGAGGGCAGGGAAGCTAACTATGGCTACACCTTC.

The chain recombines TRBV9 with TRBJ2-2; weak D call: TRBD2 (6 bases). The CDR3 has 13 amino acids. V was pared by 4 bases and J by 7 bases, with 11 bases between. Germline V gene lookup returns CDR1 SGDLS and CDR2 YYNGEE. CDR3 bases: TGTGCCAGCAGCCCCGGCGGGGACGGGGAGCTGTTTTTT. This encodes CASSPGGDGELFF. The whole variable domain, remainder taken from reference TRBV9 and TRBJ2-2, is DSGVTQTPKHLITATGQRVTLRCSPRSGDLSVYWYQQSLDQGLQFLIQYYNGEERAKGNILERFSAQQFPDLHSELNLSSLELGDSALYFCASSPGGDGELFFGEGSRLTVL.

The V call is TRBV29-1, the J call TRBJ2-1, with TRBD2 matching over 10 bases. CDR1 is SQVTM, CDR2 ANQGSEA, per germline. Losses at the gene ends were 3 bases for V and 8 bases for J; bases not matched to a gene: 7. This CDR3 contains 14 residues. As DNA, the CDR3 is TGCAGCGTTGACGGGCTAGCGGGAGTGGATGAGCAGTTCTTC. It encodes CSVDGLAGVDEQFF.

The rearrangement links TRBV7-2 to TRBJ1-1, with D possibly matching TRBD1 (5 bases). Germline assignment: CDR1 SGHTA and CDR2 FQGNSA. V shed 5 bases and J shed 10 bases, with 14 bases lying between them. The CDR3 spans 12 residues. The CDR3 protein is CASSIQGRAAFF. The DNA for the CDR3 is TGTGCCAGCAGCATCCAGGGTAGGGCAGCTTTCTTT.

This chain connects TRBV18 to TRBJ1-5; TRBD1 matches at 7 bases. V lost 2 bases to trimming and J lost 6 bases; unmatched junction nucleotides: 7. Per germline, CDR1 KGHSH and CDR2 LQKENI. CDR3 length equals 15 residues. The CDR3 DNA reads TGTGCCAGCTCACCATCAGAAGGGGGCAGTCAGCCCCAGCATTTT. This codes for CASSPSEGGSQPQHF.

This clone was seen a handful of times. V and J are TRBV28 and TRBJ2-5; D is uncertain. The DNA end lines up better with TRBJ2-7; the J call may be wrong. Germline values: CDR1 MDHEN, CDR2 SYDVKM. The CDR3 is 13 residues long. CDR3 bases: TGTGCCAGCAGTTTGCCGGCAACCTACGAGCAGTACTTC. It specifies CASSLPATYEQYF.

The rearrangement joins TRBV29-1 to TRBJ2-7; 9 bases match TRBD1. The length of the CDR3 is 18 residues. Germline values: CDR1 SQVTM, CDR2 ANQGSEA. V lost 4 bases and J lost 3; bases outside the gene matches: 19. Written as DNA, the CDR3 is TGCAGCGTTGTCGGCGCATTGGGGGGACAGGGCTCGTTCTACGAGCAGTACTTC. It encodes CSVVGALGGQGSFYEQYF.

The chain recombines TRBV28 with TRBJ1-1; D not certain. The CDR3 extends over 14 amino acids. The germline V gene encodes CDR1 MDHEN and CDR2 SYDVKM. V dropped 6 bases and J dropped 0 bases, with 11 bases sitting between them. The CDR3 loop is CASRGWWMNTEAFF. The CDR3 DNA reads as TGTGCCAGCAGGGGTTGGTGGATGAACACTGAAGCTTTCTTT.

The chain combines TRBV5-1 with TRBJ1-6, with TRBD1 as a possible D gene (5 bases). The CDR3 extends over 15 amino acids. V lost 0 bases, J lost 8 bases, and 12 bases lay in between. Looked up from germline, CDR1 is SGHRS and CDR2 is YFSETQ. CDR3: CASSLGGRVDSPLHF. The CDR3 DNA sequence: TGCGCCAGCAGCTTGGGTGGCAGGGTAGATTCACCCCTCCACTTT.

The chain combines TRBV28 with TRBJ1-2; D is unclear. CDR3 size: 12 residues. Germline V lookup: CDR1 MDHEN, CDR2 SYDVKM. V lost 10 bases and J 0 bases, leaving 9 bases between the germline ends. CDR3 bases: TGTGCCAACTACGGAGCTAACTATGGCTACACCTTC. Its translation is CANYGANYGYTF.